These 28 T cell receptor beta chains originate from one sample sequenced in a study of long-term antiretroviral therapy in people with HIV. The authors ran the immunoSEQ assay, v3.0, at survey level. The data were produced by immunoSEQ multiplex PCR, yet TCRdb's version contains in-frame clones alone and is incomplete. Here the sample spans 9,000 to 15,000 clones, 65% to 85% being singletons. The sequencing here drew on unsorted PBMCs, taken 0.8 years before starting antiretroviral therapy. The source of these receptors is a woman in her forties with HIV.

This clone was found a few times. This sequence joins TRBV2 and TRBJ2-7, with D uncertain. The V gene lost 6 bases and the J gene lost 5 bases, with 11 bases spanning the gap. Germline V lookup: CDR1 SNHLY, CDR2 FYNNEI. This CDR3 has 12 amino acids. The CDR3 DNA reads as TGTGCCAGCAGGCTAGTCTTCCACGAGCAGTACTTC. Translation: CASRLVFHEQYF.

This chain joins TRBV6-1 and TRBJ2-7; D is perhaps TRBD2 (6 bases). Between the trimmed V and J ends, which lost 0 bases and 3 bases, there was a span of 15 bases. The CDR3 covers 16 residues. From germline, CDR1 is MNHNS and CDR2 SASEGT. CDR3 in amino acids: CASSEATGSHYYEQYF. In nucleotides, the CDR3 is TGTGCCAGCAGTGAAGCGACCGGGAGTCATTACTACGAGCAGTACTTC.

The J gene is TRBJ2-1, the V gene TRBV6-6; D remains ambiguous. Germline lookup yields CDR1 MNHNY and CDR2 SVGAGI (reference sequence). With 5 bases removed from V and 0 bases from J, the gap between germline ends came to 11 bases. The CDR3 totals 15 residues. CDR3 amino acids: CASSLRLSSYNEQFF. DNA of the CDR3: TGTGCCAGCAGTCTTCGACTTAGCTCCTACAATGAGCAGTTCTTC.

The chain links TRBV7-9 to TRBJ2-5; maybe TRBD2 (5 bases). Germline assignment: CDR1 SEHNR and CDR2 FQNEAQ (reference sequence). This CDR3 region has 11 residues. Trimming cost V 5 bases and J 4 bases, with 5 bases left between them. The CDR3 DNA follows: TGTGCCAGCAGCGGAGGAGAGACCCAGTACTTC. Its translation: CASSGGETQYF. Full variable domain (rest looked up from reference TRBV7-9 and TRBJ2-5): DTGVSQNPRHKITKRGQNVTFRCDPISEHNRLYWYRQTLGQGPEFLTYFQNEAQLEKSRLLSDRFSAERPKGSFSTLEIQRTEQGDSAMYLCASSGGETQYFGPGTRLLVL.

The rearrangement links TRBV4-1 to TRBJ2-1; TRBD2 matches at 11 bases. The J segment lost 10 bases and the V segment lost 3 bases, leaving 2 bases of the junction unmatched. Germline V gene lookup returns CDR1 MGHRA and CDR2 YSYEKL. The CDR3 runs to 13 residues. The CDR3 DNA is TGCGCCAGCAGCCACGGGACTAGCGGCGAGCAGTTCTTC. Translating it yields CASSHGTSGEQFF.

The genes are TRBV2 and TRBJ1-5; TRBD1 might be the D (6 bases). V was trimmed by 0 bases and J by 6 bases, leaving 15 bases between them. This CDR3 is built from 16 residues. Germline CDR1 and CDR2: SNHLY and FYNNEI. CDR3 sequence (DNA): TGTGCCAGCAGTGAAGCGCTTCCTGGGGGCACTCAGCCCCAGCATTTT. As protein: CASSEALPGGTQPQHF.

V gene TRBV10-3 combines with J gene TRBJ1-2; unclear D gene. Trimming stripped 3 bases from V and 3 bases from J, with 8 bases between. Germline values: CDR1 ENHRY, CDR2 SYGVKD. This CDR3 contains 13 residues. The CDR3 nucleotides are TGTGCCATCAGTGACTGGGGAGACTATGGCTACACCTTC. It specifies CAISDWGDYGYTF.

This chain joins TRBV7-9 and TRBJ2-2, with 12 bases matching TRBD1. The CDR3 is 17 amino acids. After removal of 5 bases from V and 7 bases from J, the junction contained 11 bases not matched to a gene. Germline V gives CDR1 SEHNR, CDR2 FQNEAQ (reference sequence). CDR3 sequence reads: CASSPPFGTGGFGELFF. In DNA form, the CDR3 reads TGTGCCAGCAGCCCCCCTTTCGGGACAGGGGGCTTCGGGGAGCTGTTTTTT.

J is TRBJ2-5 and V is TRBV10-3; 7 bases line up with TRBD2. The germline CDR1 and CDR2 sequences are ENHRY and SYGVKD. V lost 3 bases to trimming and J lost 4 bases; unmatched junction nucleotides: 2. The CDR3 contains 13 residues. CDR3 sequence (DNA): TGTGCCATCAGTGATTCGGGGGGAGAGACCCAGTACTTC. Its translation is CAISDSGGETQYF.

The chain joins TRBV7-3 to TRBJ2-1; 10 positions match TRBD2. The CDR3 runs 15 residues. Germline V gene sequence: CDR1 SGHTA, CDR2 FQGTGA. Trimming at V came to 5 bases and at J to 4 bases, leaving 5 bases not matched to a gene. The CDR3 bases are TGTGCCAGCAGCCCCTCTAGCGGGAGTTACAATGAGCAGTTCTTC. Its translation: CASSPSSGSYNEQFF.

This sequence joins TRBV9 and TRBJ1-1, with D maybe TRBD1 (6 bases). With 0 bases removed from V and 0 bases from J, the gap between germline ends came to 9 bases. Germline CDR1 SGDLS, CDR2 YYNGEE. The CDR3 is 15 residues long. CDR3 in DNA: TGTGCCAGCAGCGTAGGGGACATCTTGAACACTGAAGCTTTCTTT. Amino acid sequence: CASSVGDILNTEAFF.

This clone showed up just once. The rearrangement joins TRBV19 to TRBJ1-2, with D hard to call. Germline CDR1 is LNHDA and CDR2 is SQIVND (reference sequence). Trimming stripped 9 bases from V and 5 bases from J, with 25 bases between. The CDR3 loop spans 16 amino acids. The CDR3 is CASLVDSQYPPYGYTF. DNA of the CDR3: TGTGCCAGCCTAGTGGATTCCCAATACCCTCCTTATGGCTACACCTTC. The full variable domain, its missing parts supplied by reference TRBV19 and TRBJ1-2, is DGGITQSPKYLFRKEGQNVTLSCEQNLNHDAMYWYRQDPGQGLRLIYYSQIVNDFQKGDIAEGYSVSREKKESFPLTVTSAQKNPTAFYLCASLVDSQYPPYGYTFGSGTRLTVV.

The chain links TRBV10-3 to TRBJ2-3, with D possibly matching TRBD2 (6 bases). Germline V lookup: CDR1 ENHRY, CDR2 SYGVKD. The V end lost 9 bases, the J end lost 5 bases, and 6 bases lay between the germline ends. The CDR3 length is 10 residues. CDR3 in amino acids: CAIAGDTQYF. CDR3 nucleotide sequence: TGTGCCATAGCGGGAGATACGCAGTATTTT.

This chain links TRBV6-1 with TRBJ2-1, with 7 bases identical to TRBD2. The CDR3 contains 14 residues. With 1 base clipped from V and 7 bases from J, the junction kept 4 bases outside the gene matches. Germline values: CDR1 MNHNS, CDR2 SASEGT. In DNA, the CDR3 is TGTGCCAGCAGTGAAGGCCAAGCGGGGAATGAGCAGTTCTTC. Its protein is CASSEGQAGNEQFF.

The chain couples TRBV30 to TRBJ2-3, with TRBD2 matching over 13 bases. CDR1 is GTSNPN and CDR2 is SVGIG in the germline V gene (reference sequence). Trimming took 2 bases from V and 1 from J; bases not matched to a gene: 3. The CDR3 extends over 16 amino acids. The CDR3, as DNA: TGTGCCTGGAGTATCGGACTAGCGGGAGGCACAGATACGCAGTATTTT. Translation gives CAWSIGLAGGTDTQYF. Combining the CDR3 with reference TRBV30 and TRBJ2-3 gives the whole variable domain SQTIHQWPATLVQPVGSPLSLECTVEGTSNPNLYWYRQAAGRGLQLLFYSVGIGQISSEVPQNLSASRPQDRQFILSSKKLLLSDSGFYLCAWSIGLAGGTDTQYFGPGTRLTVL.

This sequence joins TRBV5-1 and TRBJ2-7; 9 nucleotides align to TRBD2. Germline V gives CDR1 SGHRS, CDR2 YFSETQ. V dropped 2 bases and J dropped 0; count of bases not matched to a gene: 24. The CDR3 sequence is 22 residues long. The CDR3 sequence: CASSFTSEGGLIGREGSYEQYF. DNA of the CDR3: TGCGCCAGCAGCTTTACGTCGGAAGGGGGTCTGATAGGGCGGGAGGGCTCCTACGAGCAGTACTTC.

V is TRBV6-6 and J is TRBJ2-5; D possibly uses TRBD1 or TRBD2 (6 bases each). The V and J ends lost 6 bases and 3 bases respectively, with 17 bases between them. This CDR3 contains 15 residues. The germline V gene encodes CDR1 MNHNY and CDR2 SVGAGI (reference sequence). This chain's CDR3 is CASSVGGGGKETQYF. The CDR3 nucleotides read TGTGCCAGCAGCGTTGGCGGAGGGGGAAAAGAGACCCAGTACTTC.

The chain joins TRBV7-2 to TRBJ2-1; D perhaps matches TRBD2 (6 bases). This CDR3 contains 14 residues. Germline V CDR1 and CDR2: SGHTA, FQGNSA. Trimming left V 3 bases short and J 5 bases short, with 11 bases between. CDR3 nucleotides: TGTGCCAGCAGCTTGGGACTCTCTCACAATGAGCAGTTCTTC. Encoded protein: CASSLGLSHNEQFF.

The rearrangement links TRBV5-4 to TRBJ2-1, with 11 bases matching TRBD2. The CDR3 has 16 residues. CDR1 SGHNT and CDR2 YYREEE come from the germline V gene (reference sequence). V shed 0 bases and J 5 bases; nucleotides not matched to a gene: 4. CDR3 amino acids: CASSLDSGRGNNEQFF. The CDR3 nucleotides read TGTGCCAGCAGCTTGGATAGCGGGAGGGGGAACAATGAGCAGTTCTTC.

This rearrangement joins TRBV7-2 to TRBJ2-7; 12 bases agree with TRBD1. The CDR3 loop spans 16 amino acids. From germline, CDR1 is SGHTA and CDR2 FQGNSA. Trimming cost V 3 bases and J 7 bases; bases outside gene matches: 10. CDR3 DNA: TGTGCCAGCAGCTTCGCTGTAGGGACAGGGGGCCGGGAGCAGTACTTC. This encodes CASSFAVGTGGREQYF.

The CDR3 bases are TGTGCCAGTAGGGGACAGGGGCGAGGGGCCAACGTCCTGACTTTC. Protein product: CASRGQGRGANVLTF. This sequence joins TRBV19 and TRBJ2-6; 10 bases are shared with TRBD1. Germline trimming cut 6 bases from V and 4 bases from J; bases unmatched to any gene: 3. This CDR3 spans 15 amino acids. Germline-derived CDR1 and CDR2 are LNHDA and SQIVND (reference sequence).

The genes are TRBV5-4 and TRBJ2-7, with D tentatively TRBD2 (7 bases). CDR3 length equals 16 residues. V was pared by 0 bases and J by 6 bases, with 19 bases between. In germline, CDR1 is SGHNT, CDR2 YYREEE (reference sequence). The CDR3 reads CASSLEGGALDSEQYF. CDR3 nucleotide sequence: TGTGCCAGCAGCTTGGAGGGGGGGGCACTAGATTCCGAGCAGTACTTC.

This chain uses TRBV9 with TRBJ1-3; D not resolved. The CDR3 contains 13 residues. V dropped 0 bases and J dropped 4 bases, with 5 bases sitting between them. The germline CDR1 and CDR2 sequences are SGDLS and YYNGEE. CDR3 in DNA: TGTGCCAGCAGCGTAGGGGGAGGAAACACCATATATTTT. Amino acids: CASSVGGGNTIYF.

The chain uses TRBV11-2 and TRBJ2-3; D is tentatively TRBD1 or TRBD2 (5 bases each). From germline, CDR1 is SGHAT and CDR2 FQNNGV. V lost 2 bases and J 0 bases, leaving 6 bases between the germline ends. This CDR3 is built from 14 residues. The CDR3 nucleotides are TGTGCCAGCAGCTTATGGGGGAGCACAGATACGCAGTATTTT. This gives the protein CASSLWGSTDTQYF. Combining the CDR3 with reference TRBV11-2 and TRBJ2-3 gives the whole variable domain EAGVAQSPRYKIIEKRQSVAFWCNPISGHATLYWYQQILGQGPKLLIQFQNNGVVDDSQLPKDRFSAERLKGVDSTLKIQPAKLEDSAVYLCASSLWGSTDTQYFGPGTRLTVL.

This sequence joins TRBV25-1 and TRBJ2-3, with D possibly matching TRBD1 (5 bases). There are 14 residues in the CDR3. The V end was cut by 8 bases, the J end by 2 bases, with 14 bases between. Looked up from germline, CDR1 is MGHDK and CDR2 is SYGVNS. The CDR3: CASADSILTDTQYF. The DNA for the CDR3 is TGTGCCAGCGCAGACAGCATACTCACAGATACGCAGTATTTT. The variable domain in full, with the rest retrieved from reference TRBV25-1 and TRBJ2-3, is EADIYQTPRYLVIGTGKKITLECSQTMGHDKMYWYQQDPGMELHLIHYSYGVNSTEKGDLSSESTVSRIRTEHFPLTLESARPSHTSQYLCASADSILTDTQYFGPGTRLTVL.

V is TRBV6-5 and J is TRBJ2-7; weak D call: TRBD1 (6 bases). The germline V and J ends were trimmed by 6 bases and 3 bases, with 12 bases remaining between them. The CDR3 totals 13 residues. The germline V gene has CDR1 MNHEY and CDR2 SVGAGI. CDR3 sequence reads: CASRRTAIYEQYF. For the CDR3, the DNA is TGTGCCAGCAGACGGACAGCAATCTACGAGCAGTACTTC.

V and J are TRBV11-3 and TRBJ2-7; D may be TRBD2 (5 bases). V was trimmed by 7 bases and J by 0 bases, leaving 19 bases between them. CDR1 SGHNT and CDR2 YENEEA come from the germline V gene. The CDR3 length is 16 residues. The CDR3 spells CASTPAFKRDSYEQYF. The CDR3 nucleotides are TGTGCCAGCACCCCAGCCTTTAAGAGGGACTCCTACGAGCAGTACTTC.

The chain has TRBV6-1 and TRBJ2-7; 11 positions agree with TRBD2. The CDR3 covers 14 residues. Germline CDR1 is MNHNS and CDR2 is SASEGT. V lost 8 bases and J lost 3; bases outside the gene matches: 6. The CDR3 spells CASCRTSGLYEQYF. CDR3 nucleotides: TGTGCCAGCTGTAGGACTAGCGGGCTCTACGAGCAGTACTTC.